This T cell receptor (beta chain) was recorded in a study of patients and donors after allogeneic stem cell transplantation. MiXCR, applied by TCRdb to the RT-PCR reads, yields one record per CDR3 protein. The repertoire consists of 390,000 or so distinct CDR3 sequences, with 15% to 20% occurring once and the leading ten covering 7% to 7.5%. This clonotype was seen a single time. The V gene's germline CDR1 is WSHSY and CDR2 SAAADI. The CDR3 runs 13 residues. Trimming removed 9 bases from V and 2 bases from J; junction bases left unmatched: 4. The gene calls are TRBV10-2 and TRBJ2-3; 8 bases map to TRBD2. The sequence came from a human donor who was either an allogeneic HSCT recipient or a stem cell or donor lymphocyte infusion donor (not recorded which). It is not recorded whose cells these are; they may come from a transplant donor. Material for sequencing was blood, either unsorted or a sorted T cell fraction (not recorded which). CDR3 bases: TGCGCCAGTAGCGGGGAGGACACAGATACGCAGTATTTT. It is translated as CASSGEDTDTQYF.